This T cell receptor (beta chain) was captured by sequencing in a study of OX40 agonist ivuxolimab in advanced cancers. Overall study context: Of mixed ages from about 20 to 90 and averaging roughly 66 years, the group was roughly 85% male. Three patients showed partial responses: one hepatocellular carcinoma and two cutaneous melanoma cases. Whole-study results and caveats: Both CD4+ and CD8+ T cell populations in blood had undergone clonal expansion by week 6 at 0.1 to 3.0 mg/kg.

Generated by immunoSEQ multiplex PCR, the TCRdb table keeps only in-frame clones and is missing some. Here the sample spans approximately 99,000 clones, approximately 90% being singletons. Patients were excluded for autoimmune disease history or systemic immunosuppression. This clone was detected only once. Its cognate antigen is unknown. The sequence came from an adult with an advanced solid tumor such as melanoma, head and neck, liver or kidney cancer. The input for sequencing was CD4+ or CD8+ T cells sorted from blood, taken in a trial of the OX40 agonist ivuxolimab.

The CDR3, as DNA: TGTGCCAGCAGTGCGGGGGTCGGCTACACCTTC. Translated: CASSAGVGYTF. The V call is TRBV6-1, the J call TRBJ1-2; D might be TRBD1 (5 bases). The CDR3 runs to 11 residues. Germline CDR1 reads MNHNS; CDR2 reads SASEGT. The germline V and J ends were trimmed by 4 bases and 8 bases, with 8 bases remaining between them.